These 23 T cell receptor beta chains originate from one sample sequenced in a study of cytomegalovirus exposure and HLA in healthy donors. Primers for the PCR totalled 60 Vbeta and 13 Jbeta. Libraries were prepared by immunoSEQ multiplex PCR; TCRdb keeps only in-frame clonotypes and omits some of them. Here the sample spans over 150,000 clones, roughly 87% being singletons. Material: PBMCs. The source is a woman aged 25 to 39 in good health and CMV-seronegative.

CDR3 residues: CASSHGGEYGYTF. The DNA for the CDR3 is TGTGCCAGCAGCCACGGCGGGGAATATGGCTACACCTTC. The chain is built from TRBV4-2 and TRBJ1-2; unclear D gene. Between the trimmed V and J ends, which lost 3 bases and 5 bases, there was a span of 10 bases. The germline V gene encodes CDR1 LGHNA and CDR2 YNFKEQ. The CDR3 contains 13 residues.

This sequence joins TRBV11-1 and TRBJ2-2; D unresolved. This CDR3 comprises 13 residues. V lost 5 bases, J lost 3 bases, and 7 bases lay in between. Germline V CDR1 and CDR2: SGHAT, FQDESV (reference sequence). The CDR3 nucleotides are TGTGCCAGCAGCCCTCGTTACACCGGGGAGCTGTTTTTT. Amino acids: CASSPRYTGELFF.

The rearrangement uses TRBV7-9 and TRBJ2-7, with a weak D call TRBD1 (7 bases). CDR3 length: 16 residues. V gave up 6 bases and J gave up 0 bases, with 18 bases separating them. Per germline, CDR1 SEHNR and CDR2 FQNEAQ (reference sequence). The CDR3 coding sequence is TGTGCCAGCAGGCCACCGGGGGACAGCCCCTCCTACGAGCAGTACTTC. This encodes CASRPPGDSPSYEQYF.

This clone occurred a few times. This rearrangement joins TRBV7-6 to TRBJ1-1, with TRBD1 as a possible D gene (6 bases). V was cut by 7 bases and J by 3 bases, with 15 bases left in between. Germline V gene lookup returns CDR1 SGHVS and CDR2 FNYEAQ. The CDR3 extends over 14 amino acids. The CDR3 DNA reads TGTGCCAGCACCCGGGACATGGCGGACACTGAAGCTTTCTTT. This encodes CASTRDMADTEAFF.

The CDR3 region is CSVDLAFSFDTQYF. The CDR3 DNA reads as TGCAGCGTTGATCTAGCCTTCTCCTTCGATACGCAGTATTTT. This chain links TRBV29-1 with TRBJ2-3, with D possibly TRBD2 on 5 matching bases. Germline CDR1 is SQVTM and CDR2 is ANQGSEA. The CDR3 sequence is 14 residues long. V lost 3 bases and J lost 6, with 16 bases in between.

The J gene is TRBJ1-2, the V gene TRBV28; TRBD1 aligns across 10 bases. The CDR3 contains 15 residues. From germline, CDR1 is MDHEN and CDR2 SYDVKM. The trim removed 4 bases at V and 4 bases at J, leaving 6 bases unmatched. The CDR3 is CASSSRQGAGYGYTF. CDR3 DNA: TGTGCCAGCAGTTCCCGACAGGGGGCAGGCTATGGCTACACCTTC.

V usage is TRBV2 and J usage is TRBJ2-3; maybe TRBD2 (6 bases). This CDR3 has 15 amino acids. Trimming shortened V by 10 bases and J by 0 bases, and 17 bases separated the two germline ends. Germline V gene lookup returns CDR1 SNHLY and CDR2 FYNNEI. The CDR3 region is CAIMGGSPSTDTQYF. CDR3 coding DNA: TGTGCCATCATGGGAGGCTCCCCTAGCACAGATACGCAGTATTTT.

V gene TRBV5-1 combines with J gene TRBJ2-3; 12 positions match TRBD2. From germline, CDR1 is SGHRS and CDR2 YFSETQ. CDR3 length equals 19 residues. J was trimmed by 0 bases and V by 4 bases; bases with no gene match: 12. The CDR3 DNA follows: TGCGCCAGCAGCCCTACGGGGCTAGCGGGGGGGCGTAGCACAGATACGCAGTATTTT. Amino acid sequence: CASSPTGLAGGRSTDTQYF.

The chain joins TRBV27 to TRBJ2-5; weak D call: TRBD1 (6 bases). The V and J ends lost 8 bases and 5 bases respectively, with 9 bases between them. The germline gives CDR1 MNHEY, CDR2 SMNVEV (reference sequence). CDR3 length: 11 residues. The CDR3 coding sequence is TGTGCCAGCGAGAGGGGGGAGACCCAGTACTTC. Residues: CASERGETQYF.

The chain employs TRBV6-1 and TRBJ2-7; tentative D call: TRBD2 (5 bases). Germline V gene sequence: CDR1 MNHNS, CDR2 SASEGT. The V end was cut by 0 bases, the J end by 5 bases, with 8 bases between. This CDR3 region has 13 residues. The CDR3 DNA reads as TGTGCCAGCAGTGAAGCGACGAGGGACGAGCAGTACTTC. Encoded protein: CASSEATRDEQYF.

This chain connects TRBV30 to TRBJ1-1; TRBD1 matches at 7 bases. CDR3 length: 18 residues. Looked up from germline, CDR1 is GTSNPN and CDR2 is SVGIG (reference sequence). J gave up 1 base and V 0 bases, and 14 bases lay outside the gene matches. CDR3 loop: CAWSVFRPTGCENTEAFF. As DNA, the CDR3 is TGTGCCTGGAGTGTATTCCGCCCGACAGGGTGTGAGAACACTGAAGCTTTCTTT.

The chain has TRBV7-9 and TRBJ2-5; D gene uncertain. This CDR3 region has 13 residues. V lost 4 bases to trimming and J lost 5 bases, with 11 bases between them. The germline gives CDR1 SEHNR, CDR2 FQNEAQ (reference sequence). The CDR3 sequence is CASSSPAEETQYF. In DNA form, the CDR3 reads TGTGCCAGCAGCTCACCCGCCGAGGAGACCCAGTACTTC.

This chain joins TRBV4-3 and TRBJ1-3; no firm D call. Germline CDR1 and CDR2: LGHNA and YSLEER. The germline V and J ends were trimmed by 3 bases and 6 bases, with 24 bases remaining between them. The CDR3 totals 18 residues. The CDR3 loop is CASSHDAGLGSELNTIYF. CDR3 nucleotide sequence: TGCGCCAGCAGCCACGATGCGGGCCTTGGGTCAGAATTAAACACCATATATTTT.

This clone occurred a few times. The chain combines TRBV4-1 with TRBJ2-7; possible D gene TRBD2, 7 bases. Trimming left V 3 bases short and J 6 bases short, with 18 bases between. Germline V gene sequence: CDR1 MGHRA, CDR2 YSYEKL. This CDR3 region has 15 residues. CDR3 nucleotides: TGCGCCAGCAGCCACTTCCTGGCAGGGGAGGGCGAGCAGTACTTC. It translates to CASSHFLAGEGEQYF.

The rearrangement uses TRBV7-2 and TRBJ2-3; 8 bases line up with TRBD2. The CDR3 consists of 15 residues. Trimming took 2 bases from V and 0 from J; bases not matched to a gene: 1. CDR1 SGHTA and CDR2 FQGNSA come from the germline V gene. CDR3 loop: CASSLTGGSTDTQYF. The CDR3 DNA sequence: TGTGCCAGCAGCTTAACGGGGGGGAGCACAGATACGCAGTATTTT.

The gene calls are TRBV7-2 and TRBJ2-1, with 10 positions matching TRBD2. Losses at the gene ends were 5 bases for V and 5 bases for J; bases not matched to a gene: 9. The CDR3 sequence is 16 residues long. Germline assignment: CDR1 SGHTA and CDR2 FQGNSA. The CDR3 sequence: CASSRGIAGGDNEQFF. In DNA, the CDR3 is TGTGCCAGCAGCCGAGGAATAGCGGGAGGTGACAATGAGCAGTTCTTC.

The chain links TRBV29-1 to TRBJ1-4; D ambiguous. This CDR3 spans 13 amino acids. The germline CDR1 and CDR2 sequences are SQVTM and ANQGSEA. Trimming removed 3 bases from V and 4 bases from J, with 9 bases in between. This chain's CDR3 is CSVEPGDNEKLFF. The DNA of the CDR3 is TGCAGCGTTGAGCCAGGCGATAATGAAAAACTGTTTTTT.

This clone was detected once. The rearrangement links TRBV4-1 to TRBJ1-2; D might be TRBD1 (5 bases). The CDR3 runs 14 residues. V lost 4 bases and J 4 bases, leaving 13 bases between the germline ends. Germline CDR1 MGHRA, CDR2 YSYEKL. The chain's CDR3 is CASSREGILYGYTF. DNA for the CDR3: TGCGCCAGCAGCCGGGAGGGGATTCTCTATGGCTACACCTTC.

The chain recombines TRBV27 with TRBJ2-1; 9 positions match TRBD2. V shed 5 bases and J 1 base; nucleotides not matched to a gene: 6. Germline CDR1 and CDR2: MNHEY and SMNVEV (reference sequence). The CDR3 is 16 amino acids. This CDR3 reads CASSDSGRRSYNEQFF. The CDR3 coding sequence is TGTGCCAGCAGTGATAGCGGGAGACGATCCTACAATGAGCAGTTCTTC.

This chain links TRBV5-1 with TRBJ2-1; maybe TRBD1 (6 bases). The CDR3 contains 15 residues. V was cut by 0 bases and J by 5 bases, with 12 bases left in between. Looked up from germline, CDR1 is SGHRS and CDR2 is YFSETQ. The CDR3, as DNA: TGCGCCAGCAGCTTGGATGGGGGCACAAACAATGAGCAGTTCTTC. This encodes CASSLDGGTNNEQFF.

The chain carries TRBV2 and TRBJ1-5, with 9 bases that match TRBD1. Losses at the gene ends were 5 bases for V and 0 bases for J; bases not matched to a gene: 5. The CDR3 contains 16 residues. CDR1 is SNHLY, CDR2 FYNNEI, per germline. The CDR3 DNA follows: TGTGCCAGCAGTCTACAGGGGGCTGTTAGCAATCAGCCCCAGCATTTT. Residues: CASSLQGAVSNQPQHF.

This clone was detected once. CDR3 DNA: TGTGCCAGCAGCCTTTATGGCTACACCTTC. Protein: CASSLYGYTF. V usage is TRBV6-1 and J usage is TRBJ1-2; D remains unclear. Looked up from germline, CDR1 is MNHNS and CDR2 is SASEGT. The germline V and J ends were trimmed by 6 bases and 5 bases, with 4 bases remaining between them. The CDR3 covers 10 residues.

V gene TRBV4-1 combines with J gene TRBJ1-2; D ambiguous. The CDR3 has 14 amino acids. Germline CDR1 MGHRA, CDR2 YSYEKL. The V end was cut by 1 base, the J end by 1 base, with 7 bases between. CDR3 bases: TGCGCCAGCAGCCAAGTTAACAGTAACTATGGCTACACCTTC. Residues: CASSQVNSNYGYTF.